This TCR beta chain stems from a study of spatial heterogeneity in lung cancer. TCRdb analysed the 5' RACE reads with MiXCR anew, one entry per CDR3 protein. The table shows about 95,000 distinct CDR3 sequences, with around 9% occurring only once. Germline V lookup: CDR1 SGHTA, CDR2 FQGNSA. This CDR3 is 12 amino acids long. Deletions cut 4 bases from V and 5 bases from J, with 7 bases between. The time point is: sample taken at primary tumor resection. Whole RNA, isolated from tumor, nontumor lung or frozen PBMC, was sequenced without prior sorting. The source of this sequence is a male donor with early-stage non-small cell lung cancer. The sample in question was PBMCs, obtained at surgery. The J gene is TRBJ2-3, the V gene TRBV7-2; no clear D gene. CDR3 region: CASSYRIDTQYF. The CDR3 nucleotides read TGTGCCAGCAGCTACCGCATAGATACGCAGTATTTT.